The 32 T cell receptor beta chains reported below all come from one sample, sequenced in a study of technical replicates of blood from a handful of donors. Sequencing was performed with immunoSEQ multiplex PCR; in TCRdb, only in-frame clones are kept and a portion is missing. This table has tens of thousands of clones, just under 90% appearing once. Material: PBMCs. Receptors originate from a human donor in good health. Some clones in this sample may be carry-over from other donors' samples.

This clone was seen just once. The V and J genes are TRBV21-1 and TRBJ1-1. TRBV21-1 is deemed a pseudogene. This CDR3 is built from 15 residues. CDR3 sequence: CASSNYRDKDTEAFF. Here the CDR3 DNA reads TGTGCCAGCAGCAATTATCGGGATAAGGACACTGAAGCTTTCTTT.

Written as DNA, the CDR3 is TGCGCCAGCAGCCGTACCCCTAGCGGGAGCTCCTACAATGAGCAGTTCTTC. Its protein is CASSRTPSGSSYNEQFF. The chain is built from TRBV5-1 and TRBJ2-1, with 10 nucleotides matching TRBD2. J gave up 0 bases and V 4 bases, and 7 bases lay outside the gene matches. The CDR3 runs to 17 residues. Germline V gene data show CDR1 as SGHRS and CDR2 as YFSETQ.

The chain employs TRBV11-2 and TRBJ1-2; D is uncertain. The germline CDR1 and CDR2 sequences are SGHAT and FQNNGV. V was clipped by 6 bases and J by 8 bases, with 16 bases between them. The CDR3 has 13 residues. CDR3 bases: TGTGCCAGCAGGACACTACGGAGGCCCGGCTACACCTTC. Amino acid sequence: CASRTLRRPGYTF. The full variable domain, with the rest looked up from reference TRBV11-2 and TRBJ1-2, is EAGVAQSPRYKIIEKRQSVAFWCNPISGHATLYWYQQILGQGPKLLIQFQNNGVVDDSQLPKDRFSAERLKGVDSTLKIQPAKLEDSAVYLCASRTLRRPGYTFGSGTRLTVV.

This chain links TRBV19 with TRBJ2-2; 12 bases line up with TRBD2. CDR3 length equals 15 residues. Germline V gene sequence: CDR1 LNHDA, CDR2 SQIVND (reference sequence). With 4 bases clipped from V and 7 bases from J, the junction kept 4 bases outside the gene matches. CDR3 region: CASSTSGRAIGELFF. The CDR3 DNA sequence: TGTGCCAGTAGTACTAGCGGGAGGGCCATCGGGGAGCTGTTTTTT.

Written as DNA, the CDR3 is TGTGCCAGCTCACCCGCCAGGAGGGACAATGAGCAGTTCTTC. It is translated as CASSPARRDNEQFF. The V call is TRBV18, the J call TRBJ2-1; the D gene is possibly TRBD2 (6 bases). Germline V lookup: CDR1 KGHSH, CDR2 LQKENI. Trimming removed 3 bases at V and 5 bases at J, with 11 bases between. The CDR3 length is 14 residues.

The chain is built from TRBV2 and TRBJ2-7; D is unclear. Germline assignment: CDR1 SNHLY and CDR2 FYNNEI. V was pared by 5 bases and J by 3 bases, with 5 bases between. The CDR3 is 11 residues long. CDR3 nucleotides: TGTGCCAGCAGTCAGATCTACGAGCAGTACTTC. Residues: CASSQIYEQYF. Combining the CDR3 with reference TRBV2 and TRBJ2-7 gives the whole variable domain EPEVTQTPSHQVTQMGQEVILRCVPISNHLYFYWYRQILGQKVEFLVSFYNNEISEKSEIFDDQFSVERPDGSNFTLKIRSTKLEDSAMYFCASSQIYEQYFGPGTRLTVT.

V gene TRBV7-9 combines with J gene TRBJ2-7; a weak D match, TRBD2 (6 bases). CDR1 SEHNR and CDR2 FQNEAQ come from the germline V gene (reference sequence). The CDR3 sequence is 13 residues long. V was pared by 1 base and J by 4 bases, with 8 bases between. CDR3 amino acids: CASSLEGLYEQYF. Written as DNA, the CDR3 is TGTGCCAGCAGCTTAGAGGGACTGTACGAGCAGTACTTC. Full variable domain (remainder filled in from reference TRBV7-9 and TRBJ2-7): DTGVSQNPRHKITKRGQNVTFRCDPISEHNRLYWYRQTLGQGPEFLTYFQNEAQLEKSRLLSDRFSAERPKGSFSTLEIQRTEQGDSAMYLCASSLEGLYEQYFGPGTRLTVT.

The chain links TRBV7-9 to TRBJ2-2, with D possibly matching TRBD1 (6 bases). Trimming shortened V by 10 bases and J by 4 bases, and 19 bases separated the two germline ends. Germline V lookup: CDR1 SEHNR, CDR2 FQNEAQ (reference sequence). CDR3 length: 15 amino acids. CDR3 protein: CATELVQGRTGELFF. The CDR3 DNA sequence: TGTGCCACCGAGTTAGTACAGGGTCGCACCGGGGAGCTGTTTTTT.

CDR3: CASSPSSTGKNYGYTF. As DNA, the CDR3 is TGCGCCAGCAGCCCCTCCTCGACAGGGAAGAACTATGGCTACACCTTC. The chain recombines TRBV5-1 with TRBJ1-2, with TRBD1 matching over 7 bases. This CDR3 comprises 16 residues. Losses at the gene ends were 4 bases for V and 2 bases for J; bases not matched to a gene: 11. The germline V gene encodes CDR1 SGHRS and CDR2 YFSETQ.

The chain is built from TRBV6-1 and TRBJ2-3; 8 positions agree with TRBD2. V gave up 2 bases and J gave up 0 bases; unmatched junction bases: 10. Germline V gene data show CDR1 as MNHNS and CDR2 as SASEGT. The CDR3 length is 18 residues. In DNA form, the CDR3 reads TGTGCCAGCAGTGAAACCCCCGTGATAGCGGGGAGCACAGATACGCAGTATTTT. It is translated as CASSETPVIAGSTDTQYF.

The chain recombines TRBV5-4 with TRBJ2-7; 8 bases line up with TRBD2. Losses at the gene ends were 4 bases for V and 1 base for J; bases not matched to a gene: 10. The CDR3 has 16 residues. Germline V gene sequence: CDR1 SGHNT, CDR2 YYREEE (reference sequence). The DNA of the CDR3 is TGTGCCAGCAGCCCGGGGGGTAGCGGGGCTTCCTACGAGCAGTACTTC. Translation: CASSPGGSGASYEQYF.

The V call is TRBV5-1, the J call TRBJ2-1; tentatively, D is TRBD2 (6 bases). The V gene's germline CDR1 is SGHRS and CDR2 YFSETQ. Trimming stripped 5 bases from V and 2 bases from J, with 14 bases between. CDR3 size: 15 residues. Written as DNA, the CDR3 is TGCGCCAGCAGGCCGCTTGAGCGGGCCTACAATGAGCAGTTCTTC. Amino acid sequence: CASRPLERAYNEQFF.

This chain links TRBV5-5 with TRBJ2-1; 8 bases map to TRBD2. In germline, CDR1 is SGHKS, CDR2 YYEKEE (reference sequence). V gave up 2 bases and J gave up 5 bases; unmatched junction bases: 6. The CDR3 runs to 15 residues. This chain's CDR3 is CASSLAGAPNNEQFF. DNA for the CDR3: TGTGCCAGCAGCTTAGCGGGGGCTCCCAACAATGAGCAGTTCTTC.

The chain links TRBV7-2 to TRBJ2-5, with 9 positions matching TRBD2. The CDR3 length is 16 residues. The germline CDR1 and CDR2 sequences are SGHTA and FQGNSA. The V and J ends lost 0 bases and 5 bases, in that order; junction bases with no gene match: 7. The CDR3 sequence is CASSLARLAGSETQYF. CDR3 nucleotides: TGTGCCAGCAGCTTAGCACGTCTAGCGGGGAGTGAGACCCAGTACTTC.

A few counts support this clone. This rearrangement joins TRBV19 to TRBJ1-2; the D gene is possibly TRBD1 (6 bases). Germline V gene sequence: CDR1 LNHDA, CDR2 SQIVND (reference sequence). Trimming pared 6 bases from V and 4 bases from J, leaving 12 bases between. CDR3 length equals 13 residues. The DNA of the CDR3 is TGTGCCAGTAGCCAAACAGGGTCCTATGGCTACACCTTC. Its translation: CASSQTGSYGYTF.

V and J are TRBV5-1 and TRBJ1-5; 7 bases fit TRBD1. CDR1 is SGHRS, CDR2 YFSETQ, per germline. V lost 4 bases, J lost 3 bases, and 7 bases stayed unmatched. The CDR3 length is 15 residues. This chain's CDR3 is CASSKTGTVNQPQHF. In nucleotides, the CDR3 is TGCGCCAGCAGCAAAACCGGGACAGTCAATCAGCCCCAGCATTTT.

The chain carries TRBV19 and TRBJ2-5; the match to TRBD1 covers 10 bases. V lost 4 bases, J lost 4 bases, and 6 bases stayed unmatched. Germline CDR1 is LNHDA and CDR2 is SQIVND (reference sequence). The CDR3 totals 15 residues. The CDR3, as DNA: TGTGCCAGTAGTAAGGGACAGGGGTTATCAGAGACCCAGTACTTC. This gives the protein CASSKGQGLSETQYF.

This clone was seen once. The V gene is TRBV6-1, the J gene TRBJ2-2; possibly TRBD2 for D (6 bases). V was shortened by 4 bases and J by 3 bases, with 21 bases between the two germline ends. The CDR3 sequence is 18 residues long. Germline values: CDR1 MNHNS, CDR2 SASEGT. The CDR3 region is CASSGTRTGLWDTGELFF. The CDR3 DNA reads TGTGCCAGCAGTGGAACGCGAACGGGACTTTGGGACACCGGGGAGCTGTTTTTT.

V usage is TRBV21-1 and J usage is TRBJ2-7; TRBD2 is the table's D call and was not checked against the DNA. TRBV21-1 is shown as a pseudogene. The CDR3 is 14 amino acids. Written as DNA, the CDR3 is TGTGCCAGCAGCAAAAGGGAGAGCTCCTACGAGCAGTACTTC. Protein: CASSKRESSYEQYF.

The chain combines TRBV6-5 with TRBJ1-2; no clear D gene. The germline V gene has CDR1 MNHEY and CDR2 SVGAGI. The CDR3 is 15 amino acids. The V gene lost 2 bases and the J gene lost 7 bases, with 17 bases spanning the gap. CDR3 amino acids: CASSYEVGDPTGYTF. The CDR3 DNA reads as TGTGCCAGCAGTTACGAGGTCGGCGATCCTACTGGCTACACCTTC.

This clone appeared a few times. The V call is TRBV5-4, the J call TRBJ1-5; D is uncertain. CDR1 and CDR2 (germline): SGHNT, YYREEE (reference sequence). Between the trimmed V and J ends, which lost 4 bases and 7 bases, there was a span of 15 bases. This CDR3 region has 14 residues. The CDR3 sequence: CASSLPSREQPQHF. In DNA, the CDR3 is TGTGCCAGCAGCCTACCCTCCCGCGAACAGCCCCAGCATTTT.

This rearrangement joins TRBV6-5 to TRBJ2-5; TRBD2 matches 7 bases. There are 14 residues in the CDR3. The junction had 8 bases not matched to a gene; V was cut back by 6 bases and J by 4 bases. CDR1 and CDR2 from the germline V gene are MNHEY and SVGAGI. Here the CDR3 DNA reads TGTGCCAGCAGGCTGGGGGGGGTGGGAGAGACCCAGTACTTC. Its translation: CASRLGGVGETQYF.

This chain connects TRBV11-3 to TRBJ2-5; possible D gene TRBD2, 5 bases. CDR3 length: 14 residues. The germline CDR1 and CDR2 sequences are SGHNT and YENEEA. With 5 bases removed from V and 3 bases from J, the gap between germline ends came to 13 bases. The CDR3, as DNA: TGTGCCAGCAGCCGAGGCGGGCCCGAAGAGACCCAGTACTTC. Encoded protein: CASSRGGPEETQYF.

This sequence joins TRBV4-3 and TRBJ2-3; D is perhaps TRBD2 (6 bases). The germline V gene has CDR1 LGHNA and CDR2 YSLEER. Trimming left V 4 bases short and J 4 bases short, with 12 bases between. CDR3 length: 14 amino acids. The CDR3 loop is CASSPRLDPDTQYF. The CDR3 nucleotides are TGCGCCAGCAGCCCCAGACTAGATCCAGATACGCAGTATTTT.

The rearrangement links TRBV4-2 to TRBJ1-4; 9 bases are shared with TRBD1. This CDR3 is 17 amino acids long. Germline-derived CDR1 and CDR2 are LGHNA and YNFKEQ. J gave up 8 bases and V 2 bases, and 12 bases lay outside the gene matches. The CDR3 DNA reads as TGTGCCAGCAGCCAATTGCCTCCGGGACAGGGTTCGGAAAAACTGTTTTTT. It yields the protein CASSQLPPGQGSEKLFF.

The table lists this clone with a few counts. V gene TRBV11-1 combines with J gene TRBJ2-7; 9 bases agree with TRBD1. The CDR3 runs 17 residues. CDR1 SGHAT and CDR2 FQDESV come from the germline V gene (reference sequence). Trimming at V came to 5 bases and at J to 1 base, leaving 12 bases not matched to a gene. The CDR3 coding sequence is TGTGCCAGCAGCCCGGGACAGGGAAAAGTTAGGTCCTACGAGCAGTACTTC. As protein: CASSPGQGKVRSYEQYF.

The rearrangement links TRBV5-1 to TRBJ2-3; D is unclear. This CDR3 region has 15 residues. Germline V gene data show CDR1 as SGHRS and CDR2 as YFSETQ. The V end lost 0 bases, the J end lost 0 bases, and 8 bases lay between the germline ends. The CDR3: CASSLDTRSTDTQYF. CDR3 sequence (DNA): TGCGCCAGCAGCTTGGACACCCGTAGCACAGATACGCAGTATTTT.

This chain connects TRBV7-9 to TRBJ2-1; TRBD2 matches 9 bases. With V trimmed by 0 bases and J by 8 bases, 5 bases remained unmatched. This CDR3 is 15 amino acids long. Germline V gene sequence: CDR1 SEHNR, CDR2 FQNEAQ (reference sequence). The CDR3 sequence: CASSLASGSGYEQFF. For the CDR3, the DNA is TGTGCCAGCAGCTTAGCTAGCGGGAGTGGGTATGAGCAGTTCTTC.

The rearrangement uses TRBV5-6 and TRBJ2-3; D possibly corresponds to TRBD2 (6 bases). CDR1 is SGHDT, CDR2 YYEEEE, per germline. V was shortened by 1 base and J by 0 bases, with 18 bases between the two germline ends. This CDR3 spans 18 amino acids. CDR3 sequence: CASSLRVAELLSTDTQYF. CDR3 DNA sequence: TGTGCCAGCAGCTTGAGGGTAGCGGAATTACTTAGCACAGATACGCAGTATTTT.

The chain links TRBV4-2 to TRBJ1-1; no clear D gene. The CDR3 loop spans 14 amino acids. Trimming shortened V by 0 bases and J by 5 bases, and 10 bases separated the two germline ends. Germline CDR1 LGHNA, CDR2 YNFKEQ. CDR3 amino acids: CASSQETRRTEAFF. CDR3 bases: TGTGCCAGCAGCCAAGAGACAAGAAGGACTGAAGCTTTCTTT.

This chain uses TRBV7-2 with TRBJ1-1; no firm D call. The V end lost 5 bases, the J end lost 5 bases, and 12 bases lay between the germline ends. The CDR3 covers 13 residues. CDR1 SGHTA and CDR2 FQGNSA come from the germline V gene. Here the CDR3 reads CASSVREATEAFF. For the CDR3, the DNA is TGTGCCAGCAGCGTCCGGGAGGCGACTGAAGCTTTCTTT.

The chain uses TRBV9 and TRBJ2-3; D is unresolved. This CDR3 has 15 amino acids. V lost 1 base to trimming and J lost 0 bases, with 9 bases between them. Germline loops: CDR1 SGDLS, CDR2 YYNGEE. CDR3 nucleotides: TGTGCCAGCAGCGTAAAGGAGCGCAGCACAGATACGCAGTATTTT. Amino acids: CASSVKERSTDTQYF.